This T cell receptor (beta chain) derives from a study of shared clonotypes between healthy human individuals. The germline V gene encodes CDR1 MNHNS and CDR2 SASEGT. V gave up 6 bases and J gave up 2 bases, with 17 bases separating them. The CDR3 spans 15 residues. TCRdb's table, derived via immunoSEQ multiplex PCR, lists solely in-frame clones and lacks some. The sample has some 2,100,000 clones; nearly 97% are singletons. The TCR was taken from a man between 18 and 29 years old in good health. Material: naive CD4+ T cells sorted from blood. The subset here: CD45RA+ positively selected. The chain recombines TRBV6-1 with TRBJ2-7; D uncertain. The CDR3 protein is CASSELVRGPYEQYF. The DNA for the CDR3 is TGTGCCAGCAGCGAACTGGTCAGAGGCCCCTACGAGCAGTACTTC.